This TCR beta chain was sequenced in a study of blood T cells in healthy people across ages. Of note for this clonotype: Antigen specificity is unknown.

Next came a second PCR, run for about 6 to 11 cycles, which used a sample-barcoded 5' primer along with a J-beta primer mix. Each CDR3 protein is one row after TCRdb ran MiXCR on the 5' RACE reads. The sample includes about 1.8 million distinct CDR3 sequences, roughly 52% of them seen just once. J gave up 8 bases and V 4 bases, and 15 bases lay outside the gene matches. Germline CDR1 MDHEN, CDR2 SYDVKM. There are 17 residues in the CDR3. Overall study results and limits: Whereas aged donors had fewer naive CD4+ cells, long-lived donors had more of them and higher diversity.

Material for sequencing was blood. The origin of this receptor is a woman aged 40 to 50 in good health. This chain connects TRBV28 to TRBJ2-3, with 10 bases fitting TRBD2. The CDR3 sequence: CASSYLEAGGAVGTQYF. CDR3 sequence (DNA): TGTGCCAGCAGTTACCTGGAAGCGGGGGGGGCTGTCGGTACGCAGTATTTT.